This section outlines one T cell receptor (beta chain) sequence together with its context. Its antigen is unknown. This entry comes from a study of T cell repertoires in cytomegalovirus infection. Study-level background: CMV infection and matching HLA type were both indicated by public TCR beta signatures. Study conclusions and caveats: Identification of carriers of CMV plus the relevant HLA was performed using cumulative public TCR beta family frequency. The ex vivo response was dominated by HLA-C-restricted CMV-specific TCR beta clonotypes.

TCRdb reprocessed the reads with MiXCR, giving one entry per CDR3 protein. The sample includes about 920,000 distinct CDR3 sequences, less than 35% of them seen just once. The receptor's source is a human donor in good health (CMV status not recorded). Some clones in this sample may be carry-over from other donors' samples. The sample in question was cultured CD8+ T cells from PBMCs, obtained from culture after CMV antigen stimulation.

The CDR3 spells CASSLHGPSDYNSPLHF. In nucleotides, the CDR3 is TGTGCCAGCTCACTTCACGGACCGAGCGACTATAATTCACCCCTCCACTTT. The chain combines TRBV18 with TRBJ1-6; D not resolved. Germline values: CDR1 KGHSH, CDR2 LQKENI. The CDR3 runs to 17 residues. Trimming cost V 4 bases and J 3 bases, with 16 bases left between them.